The clone carrying this T cell receptor (beta chain) came up a few times. Its matching antigen is unknown. These data originate in a study of radiation and T cells in renal cell carcinoma. The study's findings and limits: Top tumor clonotypes rose in blood 2 weeks post-radiation, then contracted.

Here immunoSEQ multiplex PCR was the method, and the copy in TCRdb shows in-frame clones only, minus some. The sample yields around 130,000 clones, more than 75% seen once. The germline gives CDR1 SGHRS, CDR2 YFSETQ. The trim removed 3 bases at V and 4 bases at J, leaving 3 bases unmatched. The CDR3 covers 13 residues. Time point defined: blood 2 weeks post-SBRT. Treatment meaning: 15 Gy SBRT to primary tumor, nephrectomy 4 weeks later. The clonotype originates from a woman aged 65 to 85 with renal cell carcinoma. This specimen consisted of blood, obtained from a patient whose treatment included radiotherapy and nephrectomy. The chain couples TRBV5-1 to TRBJ1-1, with 7 nucleotides matching TRBD1. The DNA for the CDR3 is TGCGCCAGCAGCTCGACAGGGAGCACTGAAGCTTTCTTT. It specifies CASSSTGSTEAFF.